The next 21 T cell receptor beta chains were all read from a single sample in a study of blood T cells in healthy people across ages. Next came a second PCR, run for roughly 6 to 11 cycles, which used a sample-barcoded 5' primer along with a J-beta primer mix. Using its own MiXCR run on the 5' RACE reads, TCRdb lists one record per CDR3 protein. Of hundreds of thousands of distinct CDR3 sequences listed, roughly 32% are singletons. Material: blood. These receptors were obtained from a woman of 80 years or more in good health.

This clonotype was detected only a few times. Here the CDR3 DNA reads TGTGCCAGCAGCCTAAGGGGGCGGGGGGGCCGTTTGGTGGAAGAGACCCAGTACTTC. It translates to CASSLRGRGGRLVEETQYF. This chain connects TRBV3-1 to TRBJ2-5; the match to TRBD2 covers 9 bases. The J segment lost 3 bases and the V segment lost 4 bases, leaving 18 bases of the junction unmatched. The CDR3 is 19 amino acids. Germline V gene lookup returns CDR1 LGHDT and CDR2 YNNKEL (reference sequence).

Concerning this clonotype itself: One end of the junction is discordant with germline, which a read error may explain. The rearrangement joins TRBV7-9 to TRBJ1-5, with no clear D. The germline V gene encodes CDR1 SEHNR and CDR2 FQNEAQ (reference sequence). CDR3 length: 11 residues. The CDR3 DNA is TGTTCCAGCAGCCTTCCGGGGCCCCAGCATTTT. Translation gives CSSSLPGPQHF. The entire variable domain, with the rest obtained from reference TRBV7-9 and TRBJ1-5, is as follows: DTGVSQNPRHKITKRGQNVTFRCDPISEHNRLYWYRQTLGQGPEFLTYFQNEAQLEKSRLLSDRFSAERPKGSFSTLEIQRTEQGDSAMYLCSSSLPGPQHFGDGTRLSIL.

This clonotype was seen more than once but under ten times. The V gene is TRBV19, the J gene TRBJ1-6; TRBD1 is a possible D gene (6 bases). In germline, CDR1 is LNHDA, CDR2 SQIVND (reference sequence). Trimming cost V 7 bases and J 7 bases, with 14 bases left between them. The CDR3 length is 14 residues. The CDR3 DNA sequence: TGTGCCAGTACCAACAGGGCAATAAATTCACCCCTCCACTTT. Amino acid sequence: CASTNRAINSPLHF.

The sample holds one count of this clonotype. The rearrangement uses TRBV5-4 and TRBJ2-1, with 12 bases lining up with TRBD2. The end of the DNA is better explained by TRBJ2-7, so the J call may be wrong. This CDR3 is 16 amino acids long. Germline V gene data show CDR1 as SGHNT and CDR2 as YYREEE (reference sequence). The CDR3 bases are TGTGCCAGCAGCTCCACTAGCGGGGGGTCCTACAATGAGCAGTACTTC. Translated: CASSSTSGGSYNEQYF.

This chain connects TRBV7-2 to TRBJ2-1; tentative D call: TRBD1 (5 bases). Trimming removed 1 base from V and 6 bases from J, with 13 bases in between. Germline V gene data show CDR1 as SGHTA and CDR2 as FQGNSA. The CDR3 covers 15 residues. The CDR3, as DNA: TGTGCCAGCAGCTTAGTCCCAGGGTCTGGCAATGAGCAGTTCTTC. Protein product: CASSLVPGSGNEQFF.

This clonotype came up many times. The V gene is TRBV6-5, the J gene TRBJ1-2; D is perhaps TRBD1 (5 bases). The CDR3 sequence is 12 residues long. Germline-derived CDR1 and CDR2 are MNHEY and SVGAGI. The V end lost 2 bases, the J end lost 8 bases, and 9 bases lay between the germline ends. The CDR3 DNA follows: TGTGCCAGCAGTTACGGGGGGAGCGGCTACACCTTC. It encodes CASSYGGSGYTF.

This clonotype was detected ten times or more. The chain has TRBV9 and TRBJ2-1; 9 nucleotides line up with TRBD2. The length of the CDR3 is 17 residues. V gave up 1 base and J gave up 5 bases; unmatched junction bases: 10. Germline V gene sequence: CDR1 SGDLS, CDR2 YYNGEE. The CDR3 protein is CASSVFAGGRMNNEQFF. CDR3 coding DNA: TGTGCCAGCAGCGTATTCGCGGGGGGGCGCATGAACAATGAGCAGTTCTTC.

This clonotype came up a few times. The chain has TRBV15 and TRBJ2-1; TRBD1 matches at 8 bases. CDR1 LNHNV and CDR2 YYDKDF come from the germline V gene (reference sequence). Trimming took 4 bases from V and 4 from J; bases not matched to a gene: 6. This CDR3 has 15 amino acids. The CDR3 spells CATSTLGQEYNEQFF. CDR3 coding DNA: TGTGCCACCAGCACGTTGGGACAGGAGTACAATGAGCAGTTCTTC.

In regard to this clonotype: A much larger clone is a single base away; this may be a read error. The V call is TRBV7-2, the J call TRBJ2-7; D is possibly TRBD2 (6 bases). V lost 1 base and J 6 bases, leaving 16 bases between the germline ends. This CDR3 has 15 amino acids. The V gene's germline CDR1 is SGHTA and CDR2 FQGNSA. In DNA, the CDR3 is TGTGCCAGCAGCTTAGGGGGAGGAAGAGGGATCGAGCAGTACTTC. It is translated as CASSLGGGRGIEQYF.

This clonotype was observed many times. This chain uses TRBV5-6 with TRBJ2-5; 11 bases align to TRBD2. CDR3 length: 18 residues. Germline V gene lookup returns CDR1 SGHDT and CDR2 YYEEEE. V shed 3 bases, J shed 4 bases, and the junction held 14 bases outside the gene matches. The CDR3 nucleotides are TGTGCCAGCAGCTCCCGCCCTAGCGGGGGGAACCTCCGAGAGACCCAGTACTTC. Its translation: CASSSRPSGGNLRETQYF.

The rearrangement uses TRBV7-9 and TRBJ1-1; tentative D call: TRBD1 (6 bases). The CDR3 contains 14 residues. With 8 bases removed from V and 0 bases from J, the gap between germline ends came to 13 bases. CDR1 and CDR2 (germline): SEHNR, FQNEAQ (reference sequence). The CDR3 loop is CASFYRDMNTEAFF. The CDR3 coding sequence is TGTGCCAGCTTCTACAGGGATATGAACACTGAAGCTTTCTTT.

This clonotype was counted at least ten times. The chain combines TRBV12-3 or TRBV12-4 with TRBJ2-3, with 8 positions matching TRBD2. The length of the CDR3 is 15 residues. V trimming: 6 bases; J trimming: 3 bases; junction bases outside the gene matches: 8. CDR3 in DNA: TGTGCCAGCAGACTCGGGGGGGCTACTACAGATACGCAGTATTTT. Protein: CASRLGGATTDTQYF.

This clonotype was detected only a few times. A much larger clone differs by one base, so this may be a read error. V is TRBV5-1 and J is TRBJ2-5; D not resolved. V dropped 4 bases and J dropped 5 bases, with 9 bases sitting between them. The CDR3 sequence is 12 residues long. Germline CDR1 and CDR2: SGHRS and YFSETQ. CDR3 nucleotides: TGCGCCAGCAGCGACGAATGGGAGACCCAGTACTTC. This translates into CASSDEWETQYF.

As concerns this clonotype: This may come from a read error, since a much larger clone is one base off. This sequence joins TRBV15 and TRBJ2-5; D may correspond to TRBD1 or TRBD2 (5 bases each). The V gene's germline CDR1 is LNHNV and CDR2 YYDKDF (reference sequence). The CDR3 contains 14 residues. CDR3 in amino acids: CATSRGAGTETRYF. CDR3 coding DNA: TGTGCCACCAGCAGAGGAGCCGGGACGGAGACCCGGTACTTC.

This clonotype was seen a few times. This may stem from a read error, because a much larger clone lies one nucleotide away. The V and J genes are TRBV6-1 and TRBJ2-7; weak D call: TRBD1 (6 bases). The germline V gene encodes CDR1 MNHNS and CDR2 SASEGT. The CDR3 is 14 amino acids. The CDR3 nucleotides read TGTGCCAGCAGAGAAGAAAGGGGGAGCTACGAGCAGTACTTC. Protein sequence: CASREERGSYEQYF.

The CDR3 spells CASSTTWDTEAFF. CDR3 DNA: TGTGCCAGCAGCACAACGTGGGACACTGAAGCTTTCTTT. The chain joins TRBV12-3 or TRBV12-4 to TRBJ1-1; D not certain. V dropped 6 bases and J dropped 3 bases, with 11 bases sitting between them. The CDR3 is 13 residues long.

This clonotype was observed at least ten times. V is TRBV6-1 and J is TRBJ2-7; D may be TRBD1 (6 bases). Germline CDR1 MNHNS, CDR2 SASEGT. The CDR3 runs to 13 residues. The V end was cut by 7 bases, the J end by 2 bases, with 12 bases between. This CDR3 reads CASTWDTTYEQYF. In DNA, the CDR3 is TGTGCCAGCACTTGGGACACCACCTACGAGCAGTACTTC.

This clonotype was picked up many times. The gene calls are TRBV27 and TRBJ2-5, with 9 bases matching TRBD2. Germline CDR1 MNHEY, CDR2 SMNVEV (reference sequence). CDR3 length: 16 residues. J was trimmed by 5 bases and V by 6 bases; bases with no gene match: 13. The CDR3 DNA reads TGTGCCAGCAGGACCCAACGCGGGGGGGCCGGCGAGACCCAGTACTTC. It codes for CASRTQRGGAGETQYF.

This chain links TRBV5-1 with TRBJ2-6, with D uncertain. The CDR3 is 16 amino acids. The V gene's germline CDR1 is SGHRS and CDR2 YFSETQ. V was trimmed by 1 base and J by 0 bases, leaving 8 bases between them. As DNA, the CDR3 is TGCGCCAGCAGCTTGTTCGTCCGCTCTGGGGCCAACGTCCTGACTTTC. This encodes CASSLFVRSGANVLTF.

This clonotype was recorded at least ten times. The chain has TRBV6-1 and TRBJ1-4, with TRBD1 matching over 11 bases. The length of the CDR3 is 17 residues. V was pared by 6 bases and J by 2 bases, with 8 bases of the junction left unmatched. Germline CDR1 is MNHNS and CDR2 is SASEGT. The CDR3 here is CASSLGTGGSTNEKLFF. The CDR3 DNA reads TGTGCCAGCAGCCTGGGGACAGGGGGTTCGACTAATGAAAAACTGTTTTTT.

This clonotype was seen a handful of times. This rearrangement joins TRBV6-6 to TRBJ1-1, with D unclear. CDR3 size: 14 residues. V was shortened by 2 bases and J by 5 bases, with 12 bases between the two germline ends. Germline CDR1 and CDR2: MNHNY and SVGAGI (reference sequence). The CDR3 nucleotides are TGTGCCAGCAGTTACGTTTCAGTTGAAACTGAAGCTTTCTTT. Its protein product is CASSYVSVETEAFF.